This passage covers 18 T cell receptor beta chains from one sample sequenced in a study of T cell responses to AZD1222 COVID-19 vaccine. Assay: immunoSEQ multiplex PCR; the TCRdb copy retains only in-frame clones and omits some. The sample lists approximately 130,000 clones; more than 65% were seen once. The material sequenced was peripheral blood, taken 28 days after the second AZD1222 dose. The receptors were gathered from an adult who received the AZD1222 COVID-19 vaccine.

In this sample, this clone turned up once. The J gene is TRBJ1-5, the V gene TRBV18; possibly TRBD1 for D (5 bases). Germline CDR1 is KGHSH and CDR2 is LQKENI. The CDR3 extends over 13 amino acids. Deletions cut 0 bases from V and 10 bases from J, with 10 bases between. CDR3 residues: CASSPPGHRPQHF. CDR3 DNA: TGTGCCAGCTCACCACCAGGACATCGACCCCAGCATTTT.

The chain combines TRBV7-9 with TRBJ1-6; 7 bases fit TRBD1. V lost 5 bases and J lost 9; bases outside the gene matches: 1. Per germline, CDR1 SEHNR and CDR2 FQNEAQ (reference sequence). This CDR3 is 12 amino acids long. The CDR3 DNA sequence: TGTGCCAGCAGCACAGGGGCTTCACCCCTCCACTTT. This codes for CASSTGASPLHF. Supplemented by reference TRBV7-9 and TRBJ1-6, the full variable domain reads DTGVSQNPRHKITKRGQNVTFRCDPISEHNRLYWYRQTLGQGPEFLTYFQNEAQLEKSRLLSDRFSAERPKGSFSTLEIQRTEQGDSAMYLCASSTGASPLHFGNGTRLTVT.

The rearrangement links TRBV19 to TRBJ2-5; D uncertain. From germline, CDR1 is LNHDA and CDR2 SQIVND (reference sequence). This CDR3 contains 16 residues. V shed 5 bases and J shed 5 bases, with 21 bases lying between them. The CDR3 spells CASSPQAGPPGETQYF. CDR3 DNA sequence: TGTGCCAGTAGTCCTCAGGCAGGCCCTCCCGGGGAGACCCAGTACTTC.

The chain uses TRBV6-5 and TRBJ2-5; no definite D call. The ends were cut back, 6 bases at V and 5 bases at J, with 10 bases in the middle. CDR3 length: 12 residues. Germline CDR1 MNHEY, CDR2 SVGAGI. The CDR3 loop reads CASRPPRETQYF. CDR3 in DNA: TGTGCCAGCAGGCCCCCTCGGGAGACCCAGTACTTC.

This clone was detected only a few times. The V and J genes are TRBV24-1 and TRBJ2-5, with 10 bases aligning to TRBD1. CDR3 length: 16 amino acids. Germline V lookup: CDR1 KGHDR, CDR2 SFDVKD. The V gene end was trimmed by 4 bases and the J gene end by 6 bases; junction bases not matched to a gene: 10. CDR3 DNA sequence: TGTGCCACCAGTGAGGGGGGACAGGGGTTTGGACAGACCCAGTACTTC. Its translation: CATSEGGQGFGQTQYF.

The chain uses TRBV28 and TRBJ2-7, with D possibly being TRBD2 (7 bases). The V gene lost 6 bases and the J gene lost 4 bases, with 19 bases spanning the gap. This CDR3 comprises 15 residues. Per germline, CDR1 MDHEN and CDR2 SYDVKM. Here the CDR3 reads CASSRGGQVVYEQYF. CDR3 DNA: TGTGCCAGCAGCCGCGGGGGCCAGGTTGTTTACGAGCAGTACTTC.

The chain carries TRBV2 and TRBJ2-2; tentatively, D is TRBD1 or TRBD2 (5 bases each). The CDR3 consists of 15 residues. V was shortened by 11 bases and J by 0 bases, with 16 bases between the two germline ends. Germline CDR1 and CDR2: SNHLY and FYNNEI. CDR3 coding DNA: TGTGCCGGTGGGGGAGCTATCGCGAACACCGGGGAGCTGTTTTTT. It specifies CAGGGAIANTGELFF.

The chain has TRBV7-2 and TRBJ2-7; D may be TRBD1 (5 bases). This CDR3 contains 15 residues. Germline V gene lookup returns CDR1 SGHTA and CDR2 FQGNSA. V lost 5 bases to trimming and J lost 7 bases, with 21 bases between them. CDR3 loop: CASSPRHRTGEEQYF. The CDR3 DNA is TGTGCCAGCAGCCCCCGCCACAGGACCGGCGAAGAGCAGTACTTC.

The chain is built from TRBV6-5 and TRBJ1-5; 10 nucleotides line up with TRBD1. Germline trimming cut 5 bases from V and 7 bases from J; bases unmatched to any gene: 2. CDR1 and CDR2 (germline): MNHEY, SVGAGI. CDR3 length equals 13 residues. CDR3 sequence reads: CASSKDRGQPQHF. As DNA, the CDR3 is TGTGCCAGCAGTAAGGACAGGGGGCAGCCCCAGCATTTT.

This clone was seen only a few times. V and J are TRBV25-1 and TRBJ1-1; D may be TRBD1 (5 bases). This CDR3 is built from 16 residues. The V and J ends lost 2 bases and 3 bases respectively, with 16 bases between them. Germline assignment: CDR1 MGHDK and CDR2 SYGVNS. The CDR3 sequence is CASSEPYGTADTEAFF. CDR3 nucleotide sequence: TGTGCCAGCAGTGAACCTTATGGGACTGCTGACACTGAAGCTTTCTTT. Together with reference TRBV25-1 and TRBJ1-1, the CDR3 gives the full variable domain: EADIYQTPRYLVIGTGKKITLECSQTMGHDKMYWYQQDPGMELHLIHYSYGVNSTEKGDLSSESTVSRIRTEHFPLTLESARPSHTSQYLCASSEPYGTADTEAFFGQGTRLTVV.

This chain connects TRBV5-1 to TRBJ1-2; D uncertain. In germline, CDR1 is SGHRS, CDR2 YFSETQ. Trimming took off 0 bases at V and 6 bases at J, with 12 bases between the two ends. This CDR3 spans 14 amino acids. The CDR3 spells CASSLELGSNGYTF. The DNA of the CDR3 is TGCGCCAGCAGCTTGGAACTTGGTTCGAATGGCTACACCTTC.

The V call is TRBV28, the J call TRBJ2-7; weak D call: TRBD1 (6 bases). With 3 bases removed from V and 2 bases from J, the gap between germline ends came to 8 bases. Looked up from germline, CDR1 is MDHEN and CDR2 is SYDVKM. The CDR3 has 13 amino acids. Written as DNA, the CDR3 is TGTGCCAGCAGTTTGACAGGCCCCTACGAGCAGTACTTC. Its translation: CASSLTGPYEQYF.

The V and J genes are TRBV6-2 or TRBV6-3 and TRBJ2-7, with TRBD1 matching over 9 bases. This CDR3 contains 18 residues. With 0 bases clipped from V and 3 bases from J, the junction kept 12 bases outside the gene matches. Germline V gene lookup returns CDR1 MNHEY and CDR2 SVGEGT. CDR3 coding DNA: TGTGCCAGCAGTTACTCGGTGTTCGGGACAGGGACCCGCTACGAGCAGTACTTC. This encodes CASSYSVFGTGTRYEQYF.

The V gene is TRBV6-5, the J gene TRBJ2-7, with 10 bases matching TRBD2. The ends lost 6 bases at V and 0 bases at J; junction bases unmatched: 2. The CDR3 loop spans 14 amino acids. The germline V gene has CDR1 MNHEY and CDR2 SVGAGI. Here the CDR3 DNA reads TGTGCCAGCAGGAGCGGGGGGGCCTCCTACGAGCAGTACTTC. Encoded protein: CASRSGGASYEQYF.

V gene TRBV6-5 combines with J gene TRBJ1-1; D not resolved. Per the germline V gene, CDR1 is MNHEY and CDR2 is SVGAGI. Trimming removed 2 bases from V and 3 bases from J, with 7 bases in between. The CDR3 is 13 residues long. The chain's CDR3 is CASSYPGDTEAFF. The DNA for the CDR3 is TGTGCCAGCAGTTACCCCGGGGACACTGAAGCTTTCTTT.

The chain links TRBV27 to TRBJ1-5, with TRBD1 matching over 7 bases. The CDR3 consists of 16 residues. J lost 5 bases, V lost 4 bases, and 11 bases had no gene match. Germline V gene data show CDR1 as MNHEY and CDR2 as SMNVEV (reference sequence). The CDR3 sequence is CASSSPDREGDQPQHF. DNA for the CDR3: TGTGCCAGCAGTTCACCTGACAGGGAGGGGGATCAGCCCCAGCATTTT.

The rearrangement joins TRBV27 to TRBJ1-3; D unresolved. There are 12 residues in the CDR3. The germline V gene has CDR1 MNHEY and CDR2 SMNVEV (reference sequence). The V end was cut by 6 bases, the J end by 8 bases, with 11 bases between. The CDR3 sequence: CASSTPGDTIYF. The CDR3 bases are TGTGCCAGCAGCACTCCTGGGGACACCATATATTTT.

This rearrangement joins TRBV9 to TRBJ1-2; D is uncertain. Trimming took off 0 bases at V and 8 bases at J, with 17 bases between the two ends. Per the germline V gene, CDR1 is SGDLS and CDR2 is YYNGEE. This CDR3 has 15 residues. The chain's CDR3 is CASSVGARFAEGYTF. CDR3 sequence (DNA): TGTGCCAGCAGCGTAGGGGCGCGGTTTGCGGAAGGCTACACCTTC. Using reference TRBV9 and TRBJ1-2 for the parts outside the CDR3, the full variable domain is DSGVTQTPKHLITATGQRVTLRCSPRSGDLSVYWYQQSLDQGLQFLIQYYNGEERAKGNILERFSAQQFPDLHSELNLSSLELGDSALYFCASSVGARFAEGYTFGSGTRLTVV.